This TCR beta chain was recovered during a study of blood T cell repertoires in COVID-19. Study as a whole: The analysed material was cDNA or gDNA that came from T cells, B-cell-depleted T cells, or PBMCs.

TCRdb keeps only in-frame clones here, not all; method: immunoSEQ multiplex PCR. The table records around 170,000 clones, around 80% of them present only once. Sequenced sample: PBMCs or T cells enriched from blood (not recorded which). The TCR sequence derives from a man aged 50-59 years who had recovered from COVID-19.

CDR3 nucleotides: TGTGCCAGCAGCTCGGTAGGGGGTTCGTTCTATGGCTACACCTTC. Encoded protein: CASSSVGGSFYGYTF. The gene calls are TRBV5-6 and TRBJ1-2; D may be TRBD1 (6 bases). The V gene lost 3 bases and the J gene lost 4 bases, with 16 bases spanning the gap. Germline CDR1 and CDR2: SGHDT and YYEEEE. The CDR3 contains 15 residues. Full variable domain (outside the CDR3, taken from reference TRBV5-6 and TRBJ1-2): DAGVTQSPTHLIKTRGQQVTLRCSPKSGHDTVSWYQQALGQGPQFIFQYYEEEERQRGNFPDRFSGHQFPNYSSELNVNALLLGDSALYLCASSSVGGSFYGYTFGSGTRLTVV.